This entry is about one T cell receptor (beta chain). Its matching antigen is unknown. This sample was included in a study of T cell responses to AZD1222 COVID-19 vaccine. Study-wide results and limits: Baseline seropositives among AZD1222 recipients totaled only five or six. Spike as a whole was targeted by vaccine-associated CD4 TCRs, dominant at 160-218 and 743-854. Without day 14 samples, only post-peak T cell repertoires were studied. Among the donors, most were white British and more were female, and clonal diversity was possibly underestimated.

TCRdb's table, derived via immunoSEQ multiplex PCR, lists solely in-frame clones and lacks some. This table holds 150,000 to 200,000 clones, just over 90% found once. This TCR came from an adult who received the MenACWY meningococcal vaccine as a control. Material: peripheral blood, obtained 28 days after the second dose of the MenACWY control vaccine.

The CDR3 coding sequence is TGCGCCAGCAGCCCTTCCGGGGGACAGCGGTTTGAAGCTTTCTTT. Its protein is CASSPSGGQRFEAFF. J is TRBJ1-1 and V is TRBV4-1; 7 bases match TRBD1. The CDR3 covers 15 residues. Germline V CDR1 and CDR2: MGHRA, YSYEKL. Unmatched junction bases numbered 12, after V lost 4 bases and J lost 7 bases.